Presented here are 2 T cell receptor beta chains from one specimen sequenced in a study of PD-L1 blockade in urothelial cancer. Data came from immunoSEQ multiplex PCR; TCRdb stores just in-frame clones and leaves some out. Seen here are approximately 80,000 clones, about 80% observed once, and the top ten hold over 7.5%. The sequenced sample was PBMCs, obtained around atezolizumab (anti-PD-L1) treatment. The source of these receptors is a man between 65 and 85 years old with urothelial cancer.

The CDR3 region is CATSAGTGLNQPQHF. CDR3 DNA sequence: TGTGCCACAAGTGCCGGGACAGGGCTCAATCAGCCCCAGCATTTT. This sequence joins TRBV19 and TRBJ1-5, with TRBD1 identical over 9 bases. Germline trimming cut 10 bases from V and 3 bases from J; bases unmatched to any gene: 10. CDR1 LNHDA and CDR2 SQIVND come from the germline V gene (reference sequence). CDR3 size: 15 residues.

The rearrangement joins TRBV15 to TRBJ2-5; 11 positions agree with TRBD2. Germline V lookup: CDR1 LNHNV, CDR2 YYDKDF (reference sequence). CDR3 length equals 15 residues. Trimming cost V 0 bases and J 7 bases; bases outside gene matches: 4. CDR3: CATSRELAGEGTQYF. The CDR3 nucleotides are TGTGCCACCAGCAGAGAACTAGCGGGAGAGGGGACCCAGTACTTC.